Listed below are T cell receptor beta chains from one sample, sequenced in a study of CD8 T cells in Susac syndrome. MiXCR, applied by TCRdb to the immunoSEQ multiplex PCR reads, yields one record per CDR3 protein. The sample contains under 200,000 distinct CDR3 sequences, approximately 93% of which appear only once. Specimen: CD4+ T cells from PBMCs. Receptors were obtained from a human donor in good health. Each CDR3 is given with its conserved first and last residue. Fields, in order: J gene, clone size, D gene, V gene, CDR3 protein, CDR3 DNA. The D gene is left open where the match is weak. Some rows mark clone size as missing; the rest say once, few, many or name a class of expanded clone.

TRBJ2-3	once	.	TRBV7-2	CASSLVSTSTDTQYF	TGTGCCAGCAGCTTAGTGTCCACAAGCACAGATACGCAGTATTTT
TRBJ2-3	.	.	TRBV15	CATSSPFGGTQYF	TGTGCCACCAGCAGTCCCTTCGGGGGTACGCAGTATTTT
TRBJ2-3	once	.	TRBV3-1	CASSQDFHSTDTQYF	TGTGCCAGCAGCCAAGATTTCCACAGCACAGATACGCAGTATTTT
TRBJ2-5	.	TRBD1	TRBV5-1	CASSSGDRVLQETQYF	TGCGCCAGCAGCTCGGGGGACAGGGTCCTCCAAGAGACCCAGTACTTC
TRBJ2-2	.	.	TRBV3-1	CASSQRGGNTGELFF	TGTGCCAGCAGCCAAAGGGGCGGGAACACCGGGGAGCTGTTTTTT
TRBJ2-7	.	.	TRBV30	CAWSSGRWSGNTYEQYF	TGTGCCTGGAGTAGCGGACGGTGGTCTGGGAATACCTACGAGCAGTACTTC
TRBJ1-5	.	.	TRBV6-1	CASDPGWGQPQHF	TGTGCCTCCGACCCAGGTTGGGGTCAGCCCCAGCATTTT
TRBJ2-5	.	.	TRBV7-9	CASSLDQQETQYF	TGTGCCAGCAGCTTAGATCAGCAAGAGACCCAGTACTTC
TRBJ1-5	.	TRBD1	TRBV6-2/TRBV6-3	CASSDPAGQVNQPQHF	TGTGCCAGCAGTGATCCGGCGGGACAGGTCAATCAGCCCCAGCATTTT
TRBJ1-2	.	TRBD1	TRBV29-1	CSAPGTGFGGYTF	TGCAGCGCCCCCGGGACAGGGTTTGGGGGCTACACCTTC
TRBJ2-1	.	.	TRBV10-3	CAISRGSYEQFF	TGTGCCATCAGTCGGGGTAGTTATGAGCAGTTCTTC
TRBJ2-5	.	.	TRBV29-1	CTHRTGETQYF	TGCACCCATCGGACCGGAGAGACCCAGTACTTC
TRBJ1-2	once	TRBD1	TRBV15	CATSRRGTGGEVYGYTF	TGTGCCACCAGCAGAAGGGGGACAGGGGGCGAGGTTTATGGCTACACCTTC
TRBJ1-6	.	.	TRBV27	CASSLWSYNSPLHF	TGTGCCAGCAGTTTATGGTCTTATAATTCACCCCTCCACTTT